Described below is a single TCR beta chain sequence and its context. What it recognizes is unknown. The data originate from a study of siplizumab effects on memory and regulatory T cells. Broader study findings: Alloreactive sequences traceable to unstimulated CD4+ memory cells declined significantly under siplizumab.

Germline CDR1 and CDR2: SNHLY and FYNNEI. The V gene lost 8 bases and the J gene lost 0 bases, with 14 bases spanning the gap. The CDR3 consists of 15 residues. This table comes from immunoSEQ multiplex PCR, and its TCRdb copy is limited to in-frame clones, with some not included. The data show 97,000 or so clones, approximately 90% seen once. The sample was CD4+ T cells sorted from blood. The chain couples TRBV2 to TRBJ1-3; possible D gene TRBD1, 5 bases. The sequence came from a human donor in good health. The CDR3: CASVTGDHSGNTIYF. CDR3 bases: TGTGCCAGCGTTACGGGGGACCACTCTGGAAACACCATATATTTT.